This TCR beta chain derives from a study of read filtering for tumor transcriptome and immune sequencing. Study information: DNase treatment preceded whole-transcriptome library preparation.

This library used approximately 0.4 ug RNA and molecular barcoded adaptors spanning alpha/delta and beta/gamma chains. TCRdb redid the calling of the reads with MiXCR, one entry per CDR3 protein. The sample carries about 50,000 distinct CDR3 sequences, approximately 19% recorded once. As concerns this clonotype: The likely explanation is a read error, given a far larger clone one base away.

This CDR3 spans 16 amino acids. Germline V gene data show CDR1 as MGHRA and CDR2 as YSYEKL. The genes are TRBV4-1 and TRBJ2-1, with 9 bases fitting TRBD2. The origin of this receptor is a donor at least 40 years old with multiple myeloma. The material sequenced was a population of CD138-negative cells sorted from bone marrow. CDR3 loop: CASSPRIAGADNEQLF. CDR3 nucleotides: TGTGCCAGCAGCCCACGCATAGCGGGAGCGGACAATGAGCAGCTCTTC.